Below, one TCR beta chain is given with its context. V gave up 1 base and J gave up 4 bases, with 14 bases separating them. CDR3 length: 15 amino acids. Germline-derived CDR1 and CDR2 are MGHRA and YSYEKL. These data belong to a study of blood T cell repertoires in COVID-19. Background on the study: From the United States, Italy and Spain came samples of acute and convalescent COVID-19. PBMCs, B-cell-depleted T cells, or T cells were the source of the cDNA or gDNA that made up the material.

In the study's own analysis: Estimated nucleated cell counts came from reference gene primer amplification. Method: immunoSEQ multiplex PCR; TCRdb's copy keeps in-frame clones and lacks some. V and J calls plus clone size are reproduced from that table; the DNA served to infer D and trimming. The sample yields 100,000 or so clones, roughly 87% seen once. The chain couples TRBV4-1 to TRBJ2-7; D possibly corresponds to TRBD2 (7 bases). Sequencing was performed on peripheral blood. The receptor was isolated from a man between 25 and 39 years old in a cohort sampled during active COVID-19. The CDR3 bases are TGCGCCAGCAGCCAAGGGACGGGGGGCTTGTACGAGCAGTACTTC. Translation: CASSQGTGGLYEQYF.